What follows are 23 T cell receptor beta chains derived from one specimen sequenced in a study of early T cells in non-severe SARS-CoV-2 infection. TCRdb itself ran the 5' RACE reads through MiXCR, one entry per CDR3 protein. The table shows some 91,000 distinct CDR3 sequences, with about 13% occurring only once. What was sequenced was whole blood. All receptors come from an adult who was a healthcare worker with PCR-confirmed SARS-CoV-2 infection or an uninfected control (not recorded which).

This clonotype was counted ten times or more. The rearrangement uses TRBV7-8 and TRBJ1-5; TRBD1 is a possible D gene (6 bases). Germline lookup yields CDR1 SGHVS and CDR2 FQNEAQ. Trimming shortened V by 0 bases and J by 5 bases, and 14 bases separated the two germline ends. The CDR3 is 16 residues long. The CDR3 spells CASSLARWGADQPQHF. The CDR3 coding sequence is TGTGCCAGCAGCTTAGCCAGGTGGGGGGCGGATCAGCCCCAGCATTTT. Complete variable domain (other parts from reference TRBV7-8 and TRBJ1-5): GAGVSQSPRYKVAKRGQDVALRCDPISGHVSLFWYQQALGQGPEFLTYFQNEAQLDKSGLPSDRFFAERPEGSVSTLKIQRTQQEDSAVYLCASSLARWGADQPQHFGDGTRLSIL.

The chain's CDR3 is CASSLHEKLFF. The CDR3 nucleotides read TGTGCCAGCAGTTTACATGAAAAACTGTTTTTT. The chain uses TRBV6-6 and TRBJ1-4; no definite D call. Germline V gene sequence: CDR1 MNHNY, CDR2 SVGAGI (reference sequence). The CDR3 length is 11 residues. V was pared by 4 bases and J by 6 bases, with 3 bases between.

About this clonotype itself: The junction shows a germline mismatch at one end, possibly a read error. The chain links TRBV12-3 or TRBV12-4 to TRBJ1-6; D unresolved. There are 14 residues in the CDR3. CDR3 sequence (DNA): TGTGCCAGCAGTTCAGGCAAGGGCAAATCACACCTCCACTTT. This sequence encodes CASSSGKGKSHLHF.

The V call is TRBV28, the J call TRBJ1-1, with D perhaps matching TRBD1 (5 bases). V lost 8 bases and J 6 bases, leaving 10 bases between the germline ends. Germline CDR1 MDHEN, CDR2 SYDVKM. The CDR3 has 11 amino acids. The CDR3 DNA follows: TGTGCCAGCCGGGGGGTCGCTGAAGCTTTCTTT. Translating it yields CASRGVAEAFF.

Concerning this clonotype itself: Relative to the germline gene, one junction end is altered; a read error may explain this. The chain combines TRBV4-1 with TRBJ1-1; TRBD1 might be the D (5 bases). Germline V gives CDR1 MGHRA, CDR2 YSYEKL. The CDR3 runs to 16 residues. The CDR3: CASRQGENAMNTEAFF. For the CDR3, the DNA is TGCGCCAGCAGACAAGGGGAAAACGCCATGAACACTGAAGCTTTCTTT.

This clonotype was seen repeatedly, ten times or more. The rearrangement uses TRBV6-5 and TRBJ1-6; 7 bases match TRBD1. The CDR3 has 12 amino acids. With V trimmed by 4 bases and J by 13 bases, 4 bases remained unmatched. Germline assignment: CDR1 MNHEY and CDR2 SVGAGI. The CDR3 region has the DNA TGTGCCAGCAGTTCAGGGGGGGTGCCCCTCCACTTT. Protein: CASSSGGVPLHF.

This clonotype was detected a few times. The gene calls are TRBV3-1 and TRBJ2-3; 11 bases match TRBD2. From germline, CDR1 is LGHDT and CDR2 YNNKEL (reference sequence). The CDR3 is made up of 16 amino acids. V was pared by 1 base and J by 3 bases, with 3 bases of the junction left unmatched. Here the CDR3 reads CASSQVLAGATDTQYF. DNA for the CDR3: TGTGCCAGCAGCCAAGTACTAGCGGGGGCGACAGATACGCAGTATTTT.

A few counts support this clonotype. The chain links TRBV20-1 to TRBJ1-5, with TRBD1 as a possible D gene (6 bases). CDR3 length equals 14 residues. V was trimmed by 6 bases and J by 4 bases, leaving 16 bases between them. Germline lookup yields CDR1 DFQATT and CDR2 SNEGSKA (reference sequence). CDR3 sequence: CSAPPQDRNQPQHF. CDR3 DNA sequence: TGCAGTGCCCCGCCCCAGGACAGAAATCAGCCCCAGCATTTT.

The chain is built from TRBV18 and TRBJ2-4; D is unclear. V lost 2 bases, J lost 0 bases, and 5 bases lay in between. This CDR3 has 14 residues. Germline values: CDR1 KGHSH, CDR2 LQKENI. CDR3 DNA sequence: TGTGCCAGCTCACCAATCCTAGCCAAAAACATTCAGTACTTC. Its translation is CASSPILAKNIQYF. The variable domain in full, with the rest retrieved from reference TRBV18 and TRBJ2-4, is NAGVMQNPRHLVRRRGQEARLRCSPMKGHSHVYWYRQLPEEGLKFMVYLQKENIIDESGMPKERFSAEFPKEGPSILRIQQVVRGDSAAYFCASSPILAKNIQYFGAGTRLSVL.

The chain couples TRBV5-1 to TRBJ1-1; 8 bases align to TRBD1. The ends lost 0 bases at V and 2 bases at J; junction bases unmatched: 6. CDR1 and CDR2 (germline): SGHRS, YFSETQ. CDR3 length equals 16 residues. DNA for the CDR3: TGCGCCAGCAGCTTGGAGGCAGGGGGCGGCAACACTGAAGCTTTCTTT. It yields the protein CASSLEAGGGNTEAFF.

The chain recombines TRBV11-2 with TRBJ2-3, with unresolved D. This CDR3 has 13 residues. Germline V gene data show CDR1 as SGHAT and CDR2 as FQNNGV. Trimming removed 3 bases from V and 2 bases from J, with 6 bases in between. CDR3 in DNA: TGTGCCAGCAGCTTCGACACCACAGATACGCAGTATTTT. It encodes CASSFDTTDTQYF.

This clonotype has a count of ten or more. Its ends do not fully match the called genes, so a read error is possible. V usage is TRBV7-6 and J usage is TRBJ1-1; 8 nucleotides line up with TRBD1. The CDR3 has 14 amino acids. Germline V lookup: CDR1 SGHVS, CDR2 FNYEAQ. The CDR3 nucleotides read TGTGCCAGCAGTCGTAACGCGGGTGACCAGGGGGCTTTTTTT. Translation: CASSRNAGDQGAFF.

There are many counts of this clonotype. Here the CDR3 reads CATSGPGAGWNEQFF. The CDR3 DNA follows: TGTGCCACCAGTGGGCCCGGGGCAGGGTGGAATGAGCAGTTCTTC. The rearrangement uses TRBV24-1 and TRBJ2-1; D could derive from TRBD1 or TRBD2 (5 bases each). Germline lookup yields CDR1 KGHDR and CDR2 SFDVKD. The CDR3 contains 15 residues. Trimming shortened V by 5 bases and J by 7 bases, and 17 bases separated the two germline ends.

This clonotype was seen more than once but under ten times. The chain has TRBV10-1 and TRBJ2-2; weak D call: TRBD2 (6 bases). Trimming removed 3 bases from V and 6 bases from J, with 11 bases in between. CDR3 length: 14 amino acids. Germline loops: CDR1 WNHNN, CDR2 SYGVQD (reference sequence). The CDR3 sequence: CASSDSGSAGELFF. CDR3 in DNA: TGCGCCAGCAGTGATAGCGGTTCGGCCGGGGAGCTGTTTTTT.

This clonotype was picked up many times. The V and J genes are TRBV28 and TRBJ1-2; 7 nucleotides align to TRBD1. V was clipped by 6 bases and J by 5 bases; unmatched bases: 9. CDR3 size: 14 residues. Germline V gene data show CDR1 as MDHEN and CDR2 as SYDVKM. As DNA, the CDR3 is TGTGCCAGCAGGGTAACAGGGGAGGCGTATGGCTACACCTTC. It yields the protein CASRVTGEAYGYTF.

V and J are TRBV6-5 and TRBJ2-7, with TRBD2 as a possible D gene (6 bases). Per the germline V gene, CDR1 is MNHEY and CDR2 is SVGAGI. This CDR3 has 13 residues. V was clipped by 8 bases and J by 7 bases, with 18 bases between them. The CDR3 spells CASWRGPTGEQYF. CDR3 sequence (DNA): TGTGCCAGCTGGAGGGGCCCCACGGGGGAGCAGTACTTC.

The J gene is TRBJ2-3, the V gene TRBV3-1; 10 bases match TRBD2. CDR3 length: 16 residues. CDR1 and CDR2 from the germline V gene are LGHDT and YNNKEL (reference sequence). V shed 4 bases and J 1 base; nucleotides not matched to a gene: 5. CDR3 DNA sequence: TGTGCCAGCAGCCTCACTAGCGGGGCGCGCACAGATACGCAGTATTTT. Encoded protein: CASSLTSGARTDTQYF.

This clonotype was detected ten times or more. The chain links TRBV28 to TRBJ1-5, with D perhaps matching TRBD1 (6 bases). The CDR3 sequence is 16 residues long. Germline V gene lookup returns CDR1 MDHEN and CDR2 SYDVKM. The V end lost 8 bases, the J end lost 0 bases, and 17 bases lay between the germline ends. The CDR3 DNA sequence: TGTGCCAGCTTAGTTGGGGGGGCGTATAGCAATCAGCCCCAGCATTTT. This encodes CASLVGGAYSNQPQHF.

This clonotype showed up many times. The chain couples TRBV6-5 to TRBJ1-6, with D unclear. CDR1 is MNHEY, CDR2 SVGAGI, per germline. CDR3 length: 14 amino acids. Trimming left V 2 bases short and J 4 bases short, with 6 bases between. The DNA for the CDR3 is TGTGCCAGCAGTTACGTGGGGTATAATTCACCCCTCCACTTT. Protein: CASSYVGYNSPLHF.

As regards this clonotype: The junction departs from the called germline gene at one end, perhaps through a read error. The chain joins TRBV5-4 to TRBJ2-5; weak D call: TRBD2 (6 bases). The CDR3 length is 15 residues. The germline V gene has CDR1 SGHNT and CDR2 YYREEE (reference sequence). The CDR3 DNA reads as TGTGCCAGCAGTTTGGGGCCTAGCGCGGAAGAGACCCAGTACTTC. This gives the protein CASSLGPSAEETQYF.

There are many counts of this clonotype. This chain joins TRBV27 and TRBJ1-5, with a tentative D call TRBD1 (5 bases). The germline V and J ends were trimmed by 5 bases and 6 bases, with 14 bases remaining between them. This CDR3 has 14 amino acids. Per the germline V gene, CDR1 is MNHEY and CDR2 is SMNVEV (reference sequence). Written as DNA, the CDR3 is TGTGCCAGCAGTCGCTTTGCAAGGGGTCAGCCCCAGCATTTT. Its protein is CASSRFARGQPQHF.

This clonotype has more than one count but fewer than ten. The rearrangement uses TRBV6-2 or TRBV6-3 and TRBJ1-6, with D hard to call. V was trimmed by 0 bases and J by 14 bases, leaving 8 bases between them. CDR3 length: 12 residues. Germline assignment: CDR1 MNHEY and CDR2 SVGEGT. The CDR3 sequence is CASSYSGTTLHF. DNA for the CDR3: TGTGCCAGCAGTTACTCCGGAACCACCCTCCACTTT.

This clonotype was picked up many times. The chain uses TRBV5-4 and TRBJ2-5, with 9 bases lining up with TRBD2. Germline CDR1 SGHNT, CDR2 YYREEE (reference sequence). The CDR3 covers 15 residues. V lost 2 bases to trimming and J lost 7 bases; unmatched junction nucleotides: 9. The CDR3 reads CASSFGGGARGTQYF. The DNA of the CDR3 is TGTGCCAGCAGCTTCGGCGGGGGGGCCCGGGGGACCCAGTACTTC.